The 18 T cell receptor beta chains listed next were all sequenced from one sample in a study of shared clonotypes between healthy human individuals. CD45RO-negative cells were positively selected for CCR7, leaving out terminally differentiated effector memory CD45RA+ cells. Method: immunoSEQ multiplex PCR; TCRdb's copy keeps in-frame clones and lacks some. This sample has roughly 650,000 clones, with roughly 95% found just once. The sequenced sample consisted of naive CD8+ T cells sorted from blood. These receptor sequences come from a woman younger than 45 in good health.

The chain links TRBV28 to TRBJ2-1, with D possibly matching TRBD1 (6 bases). The length of the CDR3 is 15 residues. Germline V CDR1 and CDR2: MDHEN, SYDVKM. V was cut by 7 bases and J by 4 bases, with 17 bases left in between. The chain's CDR3 is CASNTQGIGYNEQFF. CDR3 sequence (DNA): TGTGCCAGCAACACACAGGGCATAGGGTACAATGAGCAGTTCTTC.

This clone appeared once. Additional DNA sequences in this sample encode the identical CDR3. This chain links TRBV5-6 with TRBJ1-1; the D is unclear. V was clipped by 0 bases and J by 1 base, with 10 bases between them. Germline V gene data show CDR1 as SGHDT and CDR2 as YYEEEE. CDR3 size: 15 residues. The CDR3 nucleotides read TGTGCCAGCAGCTTGGGCGGCTCCGGGAACACTGAAGCTTTCTTT. Translation gives CASSLGGSGNTEAFF.

CDR3 nucleotide sequence: TGTGCCAGCAGCTTACCCCCCGTTAGCACCGGGGAGCTGTTTTTT. Amino acid sequence: CASSLPPVSTGELFF. The rearrangement links TRBV7-3 to TRBJ2-2; no definite D call. CDR1 SGHTA and CDR2 FQGTGA come from the germline V gene. Trimming took 2 bases from V and 4 from J, leaving 11 bases between them. This CDR3 region has 15 residues.

The V gene is TRBV27, the J gene TRBJ2-7; 9 bases agree with TRBD2. Trimming removed 4 bases from V and 0 bases from J; junction bases left unmatched: 4. Germline lookup yields CDR1 MNHEY and CDR2 SMNVEV (reference sequence). The CDR3 runs to 15 residues. In DNA form, the CDR3 reads TGTGCCAGCAGTTCACTAGCGGGTTCCTCCTACGAGCAGTACTTC. This translates into CASSSLAGSSYEQYF.

The chain uses TRBV2 and TRBJ2-5; 8 bases match TRBD2. Judging by the DNA end, TRBJ2-7 fits better; the J call may be wrong. Germline loops: CDR1 SNHLY, CDR2 FYNNEI. This CDR3 contains 15 residues. The CDR3 DNA follows: TGTGCCAGCAGTGGAGAAGCGGGGGACTCCTACGAGCAGTACTTC. It encodes CASSGEAGDSYEQYF.

The rearrangement uses TRBV25-1 and TRBJ1-3, with no clear D. V dropped 5 bases and J dropped 4 bases, with 6 bases sitting between them. Germline V gives CDR1 MGHDK, CDR2 SYGVNS. The CDR3 sequence is 12 residues long. The DNA of the CDR3 is TGTGCCAGCAGTCCAACAGGAAACACCATATATTTT. Its translation is CASSPTGNTIYF.

The rearrangement uses TRBV27 and TRBJ2-7; D assignment may be TRBD1 or TRBD2 (5 bases each). Germline CDR1 is MNHEY and CDR2 is SMNVEV (reference sequence). V lost 5 bases and J lost 4, with 12 bases in between. The CDR3 runs to 13 residues. CDR3 nucleotide sequence: TGTGCCAGCAGTCGTAGGGGAGTATACGAGCAGTACTTC. It is translated as CASSRRGVYEQYF.

The chain employs TRBV12-1 and TRBJ2-7. TRBV12-1 is a pseudogene locus. This CDR3 is 15 amino acids long. The CDR3 spells CASSFKLNNGHEQYF. In nucleotides, the CDR3 is TGTGCCAGCAGCTTTAAGCTGAACAATGGACACGAGCAGTACTTC.

The chain uses TRBV4-1 and TRBJ2-7; possibly TRBD1 for D (6 bases). The CDR3 loop spans 15 amino acids. The V and J ends lost 1 base and 4 bases respectively, with 14 bases between them. The germline CDR1 and CDR2 sequences are MGHRA and YSYEKL. The CDR3 DNA is TGCGCCAGCAGCCAAGTATCCAGGGGTAATTACGAGCAGTACTTC. It is translated as CASSQVSRGNYEQYF.

This clone was seen once. The rearrangement joins TRBV9 to TRBJ2-3; the D is unclear. The V end lost 4 bases, the J end lost 2 bases, and 11 bases lay between the germline ends. Per the germline V gene, CDR1 is SGDLS and CDR2 is YYNGEE. The CDR3 spans 14 residues. The CDR3 spells CASSPVGNTDTQYF. The CDR3 coding sequence is TGTGCCAGCAGCCCCGTGGGGAACACAGATACGCAGTATTTT.

V and J are TRBV10-3 and TRBJ2-7; 11 nucleotides agree with TRBD2. Germline V gives CDR1 ENHRY, CDR2 SYGVKD. CDR3 length: 15 residues. The J segment lost 4 bases and the V segment lost 9 bases, leaving 11 bases of the junction unmatched. The CDR3 spells CAISEGLAAGYEQYF. Here the CDR3 DNA reads TGTGCCATTTCGGAGGGACTAGCGGCAGGATACGAGCAGTACTTC.

Only one count was recorded for this clone. The chain uses TRBV5-8 and TRBJ2-2; no clear D gene. This CDR3 contains 14 residues. The ends were cut back, 0 bases at V and 1 base at J, with 4 bases in the middle. Germline loops: CDR1 SGHTS, CDR2 YDEGEE. The chain's CDR3 is CASSLDGNTGELFF. Here the CDR3 DNA reads TGTGCCAGCAGCTTGGATGGGAACACCGGGGAGCTGTTTTTT.

The chain is built from TRBV9 and TRBJ2-7, with a weak D call TRBD1 (5 bases). This CDR3 has 15 residues. Trimming stripped 0 bases from V and 8 bases from J, with 18 bases between. Germline V gene data show CDR1 as SGDLS and CDR2 as YYNGEE. The CDR3 loop reads CASSVEDQGRSKQYF. The DNA of the CDR3 is TGTGCCAGCAGCGTAGAGGATCAGGGTAGAAGCAAGCAGTACTTC.

The chain recombines TRBV15 with TRBJ2-2, with 7 bases lining up with TRBD1. With 4 bases clipped from V and 6 bases from J, the junction kept 8 bases outside the gene matches. The CDR3 covers 15 residues. Germline V lookup: CDR1 LNHNV, CDR2 YYDKDF (reference sequence). CDR3 in DNA: TGTGCCACCAGCAACGGACAGGTTTGGGCCGGGGAGCTGTTTTTT. The encoded protein is CATSNGQVWAGELFF.

This chain joins TRBV13 and TRBJ2-1; a weak D match, TRBD2 (5 bases). This CDR3 has 14 amino acids. V was trimmed by 2 bases and J by 5 bases, leaving 10 bases between them. CDR1 and CDR2 (germline): PRHDT, FYEKMQ (reference sequence). The CDR3 sequence: CASSLLGSDNEQFF. The CDR3 DNA follows: TGTGCCAGCAGCTTATTGGGTAGCGACAATGAGCAGTTCTTC.

The chain is built from TRBV29-1 and TRBJ2-3, with 7 nucleotides matching TRBD2. Germline V gives CDR1 SQVTM, CDR2 ANQGSEA. This CDR3 contains 16 residues. Losses at the gene ends were 0 bases for V and 1 base for J; bases not matched to a gene: 7. The CDR3 sequence: CSVEDAAGFRTDTQYF. In nucleotides, the CDR3 is TGCAGCGTTGAAGATGCAGCGGGATTTCGCACAGATACGCAGTATTTT.

The gene calls are TRBV27 and TRBJ1-2, with D hard to call. CDR3 length equals 15 residues. Germline CDR1 reads MNHEY; CDR2 reads SMNVEV (reference sequence). Trimming left V 3 bases short and J 8 bases short, with 19 bases between. CDR3 nucleotide sequence: TGTGCCAGCAGTTTTTCTGCCGGCCTGGGTGGCGGCTACACCTTC. This codes for CASSFSAGLGGGYTF.

This sequence joins TRBV7-6 and TRBJ2-5, with 9 bases fitting TRBD2. V dropped 1 base and J dropped 5; count of bases not matched to a gene: 11. The germline gives CDR1 SGHVS, CDR2 FNYEAQ. The CDR3 extends over 17 amino acids. Written as DNA, the CDR3 is TGTGCCAGCAGCTTAGTTTGGACTAGCGAGAAGGGGGAGACCCAGTACTTC. It translates to CASSLVWTSEKGETQYF.